Below, one T cell receptor (beta chain) is given with its context. The CDR3 length is 14 residues. Unmatched junction bases numbered 4, after V lost 7 bases and J lost 0 bases. Germline CDR1 is SGHNT and CDR2 is YYREEE (reference sequence). Original methodology: Reference gene primers were amplified, and this amplification served to estimate nucleated cell counts. Generated by immunoSEQ multiplex PCR, the TCRdb table keeps only in-frame clones and is missing some. That table is the source of V, J and clone size, and D and trimming were worked out from the DNA. Among roughly 230,000 clones listed, around 80% were seen once. The data derive from a study of blood T cell repertoires in COVID-19. Across the study: Samples came from the United States, Italy and Spain, spanning acute and convalescent COVID-19. Sources were T cells, B-cell-depleted T cells, or PBMCs; the material itself was cDNA or gDNA.

The J gene is TRBJ2-3, the V gene TRBV5-4; 8 bases agree with TRBD2. Sequenced sample: peripheral blood. The clonotype originates from a man between 40 and 49 years old with acute or convalescent COVID-19. CDR3 region: CASGSGASTDTQYF. Here the CDR3 DNA reads TGTGCCAGCGGTAGCGGGGCTAGCACAGATACGCAGTATTTT. The full variable domain, with the rest looked up from reference TRBV5-4 and TRBJ2-3, is ETGVTQSPTHLIKTRGQQVTLRCSSQSGHNTVSWYQQALGQGPQFIFQYYREEENGRGNFPPRFSGLQFPNYSSELNVNALELDDSALYLCASGSGASTDTQYFGPGTRLTVL.